The clone carrying this T cell receptor beta chain was seen a handful of times. What it binds is unknown. CDR1 and CDR2 (germline): MNHNS, SASEGT. The V and J ends lost 8 bases and 0 bases respectively, with 16 bases between them. The CDR3 is 16 amino acids. This sample was taken from a study of identical twins. TCRdb used MiXCR to reprocess the 5' RACE reads, holding one entry per CDR3 protein. The table shows 210,000 or so distinct CDR3 sequences, with 7.5% occurring only once. General study results and limits: Insertions were reduced in abundant cord blood beta clonotypes but not in memory repertoires. In monozygotic twins, models underestimated the sharing of out-of-frame TCR alpha. Conclusions relied on cross-sectional statistical analysis, not following the same donors.

The data were also submitted as part of a second study, on yellow fever vaccine responses in identical twins.

Specimen: memory (CD45RO+) T cells sorted from blood. This chain joins TRBV6-1 and TRBJ1-4; D not certain. The origin of this receptor is a woman aged 18-29 years in good health. The CDR3 protein is CASGATNLATNEKLFF. The CDR3 bases are TGTGCCAGCGGAGCGACAAACCTTGCAACTAATGAAAAACTGTTTTTT.